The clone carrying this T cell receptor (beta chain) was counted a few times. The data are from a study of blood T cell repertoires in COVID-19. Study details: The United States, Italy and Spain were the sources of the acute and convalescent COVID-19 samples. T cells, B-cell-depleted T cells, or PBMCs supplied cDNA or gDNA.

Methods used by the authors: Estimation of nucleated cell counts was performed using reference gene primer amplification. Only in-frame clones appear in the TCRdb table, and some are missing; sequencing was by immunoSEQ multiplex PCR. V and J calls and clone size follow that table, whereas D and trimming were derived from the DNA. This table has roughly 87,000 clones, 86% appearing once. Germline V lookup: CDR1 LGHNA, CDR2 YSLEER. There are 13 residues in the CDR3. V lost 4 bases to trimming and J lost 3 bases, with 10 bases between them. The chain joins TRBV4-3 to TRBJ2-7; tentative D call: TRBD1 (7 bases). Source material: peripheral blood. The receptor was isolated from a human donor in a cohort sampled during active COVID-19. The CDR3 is CASSRGTDYEQYF. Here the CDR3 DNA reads TGCGCCAGCAGCCGCGGGACAGACTACGAGCAGTACTTC.